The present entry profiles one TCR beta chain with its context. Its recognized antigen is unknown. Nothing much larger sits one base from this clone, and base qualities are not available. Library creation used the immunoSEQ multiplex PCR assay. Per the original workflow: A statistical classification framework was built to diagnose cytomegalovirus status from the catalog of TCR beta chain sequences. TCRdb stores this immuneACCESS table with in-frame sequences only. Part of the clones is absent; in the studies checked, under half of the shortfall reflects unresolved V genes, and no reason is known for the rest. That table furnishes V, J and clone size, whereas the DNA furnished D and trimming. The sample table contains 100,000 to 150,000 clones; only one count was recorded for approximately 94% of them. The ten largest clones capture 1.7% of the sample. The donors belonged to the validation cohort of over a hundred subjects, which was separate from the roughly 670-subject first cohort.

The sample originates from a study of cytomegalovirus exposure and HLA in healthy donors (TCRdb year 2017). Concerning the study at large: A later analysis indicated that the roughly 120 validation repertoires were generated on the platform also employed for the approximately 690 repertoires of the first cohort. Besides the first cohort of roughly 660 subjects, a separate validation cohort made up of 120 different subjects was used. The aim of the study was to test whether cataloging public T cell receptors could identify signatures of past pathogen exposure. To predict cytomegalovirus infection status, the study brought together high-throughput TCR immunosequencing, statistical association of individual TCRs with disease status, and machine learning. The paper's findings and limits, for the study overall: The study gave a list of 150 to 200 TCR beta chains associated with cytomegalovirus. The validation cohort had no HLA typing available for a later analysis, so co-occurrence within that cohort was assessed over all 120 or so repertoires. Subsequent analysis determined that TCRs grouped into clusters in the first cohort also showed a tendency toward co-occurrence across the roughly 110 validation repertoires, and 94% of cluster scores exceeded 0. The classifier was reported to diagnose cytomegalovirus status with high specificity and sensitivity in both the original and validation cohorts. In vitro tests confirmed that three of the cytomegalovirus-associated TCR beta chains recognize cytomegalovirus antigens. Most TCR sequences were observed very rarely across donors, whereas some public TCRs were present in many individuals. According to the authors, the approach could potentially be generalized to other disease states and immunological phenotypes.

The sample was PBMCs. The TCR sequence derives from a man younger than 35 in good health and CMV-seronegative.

At the DNA level, the sequence is TGTGCCAGCAGCCAAGCGGGACTCCCCCTCTCTGGGGCCAACGTCCTGACTTTC. Translated, it reads CASSQAGLPLSGANVLTF. This chain joins TRBV11-2 to TRBJ2-6, with 7 middle bases fitting TRBD2. CDR1 and CDR2 (SGHAT, FQNNGV) derive from the germline V gene. Trimming accounts for 5 bases at V and 0 bases at J, while the number of junction bases matched to no gene is 10. The CDR3 numbers 18 residues from cysteine through phenylalanine. Only the CDR3 DNA is retained, 54 bases long and in frame from the first base.